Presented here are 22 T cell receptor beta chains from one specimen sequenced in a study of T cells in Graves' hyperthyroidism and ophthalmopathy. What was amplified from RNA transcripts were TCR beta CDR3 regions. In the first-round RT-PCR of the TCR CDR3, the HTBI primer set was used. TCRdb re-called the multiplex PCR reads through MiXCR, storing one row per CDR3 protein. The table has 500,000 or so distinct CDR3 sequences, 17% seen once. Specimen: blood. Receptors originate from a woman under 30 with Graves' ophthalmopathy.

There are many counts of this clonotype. CDR3 region: CSARQNRDRRYTEAFF. CDR3 bases: TGCAGTGCTAGACAAAATAGGGACAGGCGGTACACTGAAGCTTTCTTT. V is TRBV20-1 and J is TRBJ1-1, with 8 bases matching TRBD1. The CDR3 covers 16 residues. In germline, CDR1 is DFQATT, CDR2 SNEGSKA (reference sequence). The junction had 11 bases not matched to a gene; V was cut back by 2 bases and J by 3 bases.

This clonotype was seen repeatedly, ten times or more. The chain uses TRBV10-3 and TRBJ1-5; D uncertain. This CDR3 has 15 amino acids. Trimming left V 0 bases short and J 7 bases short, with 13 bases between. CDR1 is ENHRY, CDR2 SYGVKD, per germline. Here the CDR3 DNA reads TGTGCCATCAGTGAGTCTCTCACCCCGGGGCAGCCCCAGCATTTT. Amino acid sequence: CAISESLTPGQPQHF.

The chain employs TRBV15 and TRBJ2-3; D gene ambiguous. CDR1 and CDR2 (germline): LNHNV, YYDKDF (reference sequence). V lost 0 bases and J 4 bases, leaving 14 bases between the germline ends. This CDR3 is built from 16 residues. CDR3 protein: CATSRDRVGLSDTQYF. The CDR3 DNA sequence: TGTGCCACCAGCAGAGATCGGGTTGGCCTTTCAGATACGCAGTATTTT. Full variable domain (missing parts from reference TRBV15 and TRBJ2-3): DAMVIQNPRYQVTQFGKPVTLSCSQTLNHNVMYWYQQKSSQAPKLLFHYYDKDFNNEADTPDNFQSRRPNTSFCFLDIRSPGLGDTAMYLCATSRDRVGLSDTQYFGPGTRLTVL.

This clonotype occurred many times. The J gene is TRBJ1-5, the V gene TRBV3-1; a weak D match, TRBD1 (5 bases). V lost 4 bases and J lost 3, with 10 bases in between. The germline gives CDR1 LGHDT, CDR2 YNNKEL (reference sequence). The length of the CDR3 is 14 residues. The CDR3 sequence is CASSPLGANQPQHF. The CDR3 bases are TGTGCCAGCAGCCCACTTGGGGCCAATCAGCCCCAGCATTTT.

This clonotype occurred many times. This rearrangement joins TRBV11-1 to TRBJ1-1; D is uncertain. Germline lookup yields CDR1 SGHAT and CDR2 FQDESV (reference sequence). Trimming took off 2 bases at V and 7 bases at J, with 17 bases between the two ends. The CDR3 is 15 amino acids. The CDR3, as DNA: TGTGCCAGCAGCTTACATCGCGTAAGGCGCAGTGAAGCTTTCTTT. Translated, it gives CASSLHRVRRSEAFF.

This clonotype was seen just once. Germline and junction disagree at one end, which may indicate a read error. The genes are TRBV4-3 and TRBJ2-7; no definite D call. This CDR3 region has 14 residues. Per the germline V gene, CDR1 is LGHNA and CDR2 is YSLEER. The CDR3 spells CASSQDPGPYGQYF. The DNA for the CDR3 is TGCGCCAGCAGCCAAGATCCGGGCCCCTACGGGCAGTACTTC.

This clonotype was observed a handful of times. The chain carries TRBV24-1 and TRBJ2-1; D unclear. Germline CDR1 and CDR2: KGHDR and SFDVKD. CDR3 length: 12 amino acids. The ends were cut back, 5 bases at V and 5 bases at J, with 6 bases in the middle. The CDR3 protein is CATSAGNNEQFF. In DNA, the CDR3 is TGTGCCACCAGTGCCGGTAACAATGAGCAGTTCTTC.

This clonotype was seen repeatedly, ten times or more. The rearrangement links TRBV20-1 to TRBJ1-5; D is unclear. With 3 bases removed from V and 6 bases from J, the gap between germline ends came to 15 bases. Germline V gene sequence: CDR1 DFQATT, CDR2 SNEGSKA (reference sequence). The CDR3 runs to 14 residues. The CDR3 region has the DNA TGCAGTGCTAGCCCTTCGACTGCTGGTCAGCCCCAGCATTTT. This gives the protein CSASPSTAGQPQHF.

The CDR3 is CASSLGLQGANEKLFF. CDR3 DNA: TGTGCCAGCAGCCTTGGGCTACAGGGGGCTAATGAAAAACTGTTTTTT. This sequence joins TRBV7-8 and TRBJ1-4; 8 nucleotides match TRBD1. V shed 5 bases and J 3 bases; nucleotides not matched to a gene: 8. Germline loops: CDR1 SGHVS, CDR2 FQNEAQ. CDR3 size: 16 residues.

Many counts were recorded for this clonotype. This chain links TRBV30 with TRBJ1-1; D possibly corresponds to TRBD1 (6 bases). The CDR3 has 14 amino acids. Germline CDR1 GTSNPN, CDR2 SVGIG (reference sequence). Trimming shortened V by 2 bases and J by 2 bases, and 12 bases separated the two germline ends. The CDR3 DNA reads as TGTGCCTGGAGTCTTCGACAGGCTAACACTGAAGCTTTCTTT. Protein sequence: CAWSLRQANTEAFF. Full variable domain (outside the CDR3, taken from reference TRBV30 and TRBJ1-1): SQTIHQWPATLVQPVGSPLSLECTVEGTSNPNLYWYRQAAGRGLQLLFYSVGIGQISSEVPQNLSASRPQDRQFILSSKKLLLSDSGFYLCAWSLRQANTEAFFGQGTRLTVV.

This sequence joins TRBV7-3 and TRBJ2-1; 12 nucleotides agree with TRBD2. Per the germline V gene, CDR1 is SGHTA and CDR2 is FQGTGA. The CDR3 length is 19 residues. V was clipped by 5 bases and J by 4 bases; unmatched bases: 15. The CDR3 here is CASSPLGGGLAGIYNEQFF. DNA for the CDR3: TGTGCCAGCAGCCCCCTCGGGGGTGGACTAGCGGGGATTTACAATGAGCAGTTCTTC.

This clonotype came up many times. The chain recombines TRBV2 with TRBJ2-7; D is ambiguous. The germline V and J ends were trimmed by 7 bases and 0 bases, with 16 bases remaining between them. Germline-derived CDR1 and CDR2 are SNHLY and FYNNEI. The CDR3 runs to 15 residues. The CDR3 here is CASNDGPTSSYEQYF. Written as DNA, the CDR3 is TGTGCCAGCAACGACGGACCCACGAGCTCCTACGAGCAGTACTTC.

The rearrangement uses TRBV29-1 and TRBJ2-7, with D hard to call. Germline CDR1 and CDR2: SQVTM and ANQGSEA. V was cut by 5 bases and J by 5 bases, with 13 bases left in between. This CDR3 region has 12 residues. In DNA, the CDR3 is TGCAGCGTTCAGTTACAATCCCACGAGCAGTACTTC. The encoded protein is CSVQLQSHEQYF.

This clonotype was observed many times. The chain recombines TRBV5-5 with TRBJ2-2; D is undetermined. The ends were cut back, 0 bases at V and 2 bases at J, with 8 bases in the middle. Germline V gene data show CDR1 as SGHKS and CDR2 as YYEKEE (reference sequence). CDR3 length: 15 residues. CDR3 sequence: CASSLGPRNTGELFF. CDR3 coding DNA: TGTGCCAGCAGCTTGGGCCCCAGAAACACCGGGGAGCTGTTTTTT.

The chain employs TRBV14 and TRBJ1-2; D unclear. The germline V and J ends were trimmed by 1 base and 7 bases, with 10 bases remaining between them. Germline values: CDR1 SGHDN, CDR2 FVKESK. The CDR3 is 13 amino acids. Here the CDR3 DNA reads TGTGCCAGCAGCCAAGTGAGAGGGTTTGGCTACACCTTC. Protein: CASSQVRGFGYTF.

Written as DNA, the CDR3 is TGTGCCAGCAGTTTATCTCAGGGTCCCTACGAGCAGTACTTC. It yields the protein CASSLSQGPYEQYF. J is TRBJ2-7 and V is TRBV27; D may be TRBD1 (5 bases). Trimming removed 0 bases from V and 2 bases from J, with 8 bases in between. The CDR3 runs 14 residues. Looked up from germline, CDR1 is MNHEY and CDR2 is SMNVEV (reference sequence).

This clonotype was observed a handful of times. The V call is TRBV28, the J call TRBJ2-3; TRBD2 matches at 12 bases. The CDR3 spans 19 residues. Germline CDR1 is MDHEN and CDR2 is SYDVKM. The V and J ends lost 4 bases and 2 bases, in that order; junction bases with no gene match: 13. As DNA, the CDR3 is TGTGCCAGCAGTTCCAGACCGGGACTAGCGGGTACAGCCACAGATACGCAGTATTTT. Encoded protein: CASSSRPGLAGTATDTQYF.

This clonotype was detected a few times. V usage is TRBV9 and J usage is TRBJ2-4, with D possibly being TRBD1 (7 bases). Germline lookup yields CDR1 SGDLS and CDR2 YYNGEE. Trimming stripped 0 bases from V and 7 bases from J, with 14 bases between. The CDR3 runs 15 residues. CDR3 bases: TGTGCCAGCAGCGTAGCTGGAGGGGGCGCGAACATTCAGTACTTC. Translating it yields CASSVAGGGANIQYF.

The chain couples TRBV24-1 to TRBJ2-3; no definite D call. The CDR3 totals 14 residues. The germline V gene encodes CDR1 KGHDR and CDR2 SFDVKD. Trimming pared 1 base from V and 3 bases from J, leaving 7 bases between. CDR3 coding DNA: TGTGCCACCAGTGATTTCTACGGGACAGATACGCAGTATTTT. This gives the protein CATSDFYGTDTQYF.

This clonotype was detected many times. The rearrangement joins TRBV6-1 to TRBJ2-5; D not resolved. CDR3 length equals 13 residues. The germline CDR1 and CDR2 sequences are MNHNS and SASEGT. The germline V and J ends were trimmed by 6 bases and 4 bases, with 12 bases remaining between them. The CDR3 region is CASSSGRGETQYF. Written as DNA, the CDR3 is TGTGCCAGCAGCTCAGGACGAGGAGAGACCCAGTACTTC.

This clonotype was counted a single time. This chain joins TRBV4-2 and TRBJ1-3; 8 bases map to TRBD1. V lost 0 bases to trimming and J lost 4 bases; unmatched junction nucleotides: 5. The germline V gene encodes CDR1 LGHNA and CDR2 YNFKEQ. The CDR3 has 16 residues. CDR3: CASSQEPGGSGNTIYF. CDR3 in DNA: TGTGCCAGCAGCCAAGAGCCAGGGGGCTCCGGAAACACCATATATTTT.

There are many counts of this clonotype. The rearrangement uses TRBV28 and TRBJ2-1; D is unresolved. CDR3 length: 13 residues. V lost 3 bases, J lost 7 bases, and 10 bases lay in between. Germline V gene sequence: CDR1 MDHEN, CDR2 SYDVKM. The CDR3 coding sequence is TGTGCCAGCAGTTTTCCGGGCACGAATGAGCAGTTCTTC. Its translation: CASSFPGTNEQFF. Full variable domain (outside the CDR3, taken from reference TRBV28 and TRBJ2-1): DVKVTQSSRYLVKRTGEKVFLECVQDMDHENMFWYRQDPGLGLRLIYFSYDVKMKEKGDIPEGYSVSREKKERFSLILESASTNQTSMYLCASSFPGTNEQFFGPGTRLTVL.